What follows are 9 T cell receptor beta chains derived from one specimen sequenced in a study of identical twins listed by TCRdb under 2016. The library relied on 5' RACE. The instrument given in TCRdb is Illumina HiSeq 2000. TCRdb handled the public reads itself, with Q25 trimming in fastp and clone calling in MiXCR, and kept productive beta chains. Each CDR3 protein appears once, grouped with its most common genes and DNA. The sample profile shows hundreds of thousands of distinct CDR3 sequences; 8% to 9% of them were found once. The ten largest make up 0.75% to 1% of the sample. Separately, the same data were catalogued under a study of yellow fever vaccine responses in identical twins.

Sequenced input: PBMCs. The receptor set was obtained from a woman aged 18 to 35 in good health.

There are many counts of this clonotype. V usage is TRBV5-6 and J usage is TRBJ1-5, with D possibly being TRBD1 (6 bases). Per the germline V gene, CDR1 is SGHDT and CDR2 is YYEEEE. The V end lost 4 bases, the J end lost 6 bases, and 11 bases lay between the germline ends. The CDR3 extends over 13 amino acids. The CDR3 is CASSLTGSQPQHF. CDR3 nucleotide sequence: TGTGCCAGCAGCCTAACAGGGAGTCAGCCCCAGCATTTT.

The chain uses TRBV11-2 and TRBJ1-2; D possibly corresponds to TRBD1 (6 bases). Trimming took 5 bases from V and 4 from J, leaving 11 bases between them. The CDR3 has 13 amino acids. Germline CDR1 and CDR2: SGHAT and FQNNGV. The CDR3 region has the DNA TGTGCCAGCAGCGCGGGACATGTCTATGGCTACACCTTC. Amino acid sequence: CASSAGHVYGYTF.

There are many counts of this clonotype. The chain employs TRBV12-3 or TRBV12-4 and TRBJ2-4; TRBD1 is a possible D gene (5 bases). The CDR3 extends over 14 amino acids. With 1 base removed from V and 1 base from J, the gap between germline ends came to 5 bases. CDR3 sequence reads: CASSLGQAKNIQYF. CDR3 sequence (DNA): TGTGCCAGCAGTTTAGGACAGGCCAAAAACATTCAGTACTTC.

The chain is built from TRBV29-1 and TRBJ2-6, with TRBD1 as a possible D gene (6 bases). CDR3 length: 15 residues. Germline loops: CDR1 SQVTM, CDR2 ANQGSEA. The V gene lost 7 bases and the J gene lost 4 bases, with 17 bases spanning the gap. CDR3 nucleotides: TGCAGCGCGGAGGACAGCCTCAGGGGGGCCAACGTCCTGACTTTC. This codes for CSAEDSLRGANVLTF.

In this sample, this clonotype turned up a few times. V gene TRBV19 combines with J gene TRBJ1-1; a possible D gene is TRBD1 (5 bases). CDR1 is LNHDA, CDR2 SQIVND, per germline (reference sequence). This CDR3 spans 13 amino acids. Trimming took off 4 bases at V and 3 bases at J, with 9 bases between the two ends. CDR3 bases: TGTGCCAGTAGTACCTCACAGGACACTGAAGCTTTCTTT. Translation: CASSTSQDTEAFF.

This clonotype was counted a few times. The gene calls are TRBV6-4 and TRBJ2-1; no clear D. Germline V CDR1 and CDR2: MRHNA, SNTAGT. The V and J ends lost 5 bases and 7 bases respectively, with 12 bases between them. This CDR3 contains 13 residues. CDR3 nucleotide sequence: TGTGCCAGCAGTCGAGAAGGGTGGAATGAGCAGTTCTTC. It is translated as CASSREGWNEQFF.

The genes are TRBV3-1 and TRBJ2-5, with D possibly TRBD1 on 6 matching bases. Trimming pared 1 base from V and 7 bases from J, leaving 19 bases between. Germline CDR1 and CDR2: LGHDT and YNNKEL (reference sequence). The CDR3 loop spans 16 amino acids. The CDR3 is CASSQGGGVLSRTQYF. The CDR3 nucleotides are TGTGCCAGCAGCCAAGGAGGGGGAGTATTAAGTCGGACCCAGTACTTC.

This clonotype was counted ten times or more. J is TRBJ1-1 and V is TRBV5-1; D not resolved. The CDR3 loop spans 13 amino acids. The germline CDR1 and CDR2 sequences are SGHRS and YFSETQ. The V gene lost 0 bases and the J gene lost 4 bases, with 7 bases spanning the gap. CDR3 coding DNA: TGCGCCAGCAGCTTGGGTGGAGTCACTGAAGCTTTCTTT. This translates into CASSLGGVTEAFF.

This clonotype has just a few counts. This rearrangement joins TRBV6-1 to TRBJ2-3, with TRBD1 identical over 8 bases. The CDR3 length is 14 residues. V lost 6 bases, J lost 5 bases, and 7 bases stayed unmatched. Germline-derived CDR1 and CDR2 are MNHNS and SASEGT. CDR3 sequence: CASRKGQAKDTQYF. The CDR3 DNA is TGTGCCAGCAGGAAGGGACAGGCTAAAGATACGCAGTATTTT.